Listed below are T cell receptor beta chains from one sample, sequenced in a study of OX40 agonist ivuxolimab in advanced cancers. This table comes from immunoSEQ multiplex PCR, and its TCRdb copy is limited to in-frame clones, with some not included. The data hold 50,000 or so clones, with roughly 84% observed a single time. Sequencing used CD4+ or CD8+ T cells sorted from blood, obtained in a trial of the OX40 agonist ivuxolimab. The source of these receptors is an adult with an advanced solid tumor such as melanoma, head and neck, liver or kidney cancer. Both conserved end residues are part of each CDR3. Each record gives: D gene, clone size, V gene, J gene, CDR3 DNA, CDR3 protein. D genes are given only for firm matches. Some rows have no size entry. The others give once, few or many, or a class for an expanded clone.

TRBD2	NA	TRBV6-5	TRBJ2-3	TGTGCCAGCAGTTATGGAGCGGGGGGTGATACGCAGTATTTT	CASSYGAGGDTQYF
NA	once	TRBV19	TRBJ2-1	TGTGCCAGTAGTATAGATCTCTACAATGAGCAGTTCTTC	CASSIDLYNEQFF
NA	NA	TRBV28	TRBJ2-3	TGTGCCAGCACCCCGGTGGGCGATACGCAGTATTTT	CASTPVGDTQYF
TRBD2	NA	TRBV10-3	TRBJ2-5	TGTGCCACCCTTAGCGGGAGTCTTTCGGGAGAGACCCAGTACTTC	CATLSGSLSGETQYF
NA	NA	TRBV5-6	TRBJ2-7	TGTGCCAGCAGCCGAGTACCGCTAGCGACCGAGCAGTACTTC	CASSRVPLATEQYF
TRBD2	NA	TRBV10-3	TRBJ2-3	TGTGCCATCGGTGAGGGGGTAGGACTAGCGGGAATGAGAGATACGCAGTATTTT	CAIGEGVGLAGMRDTQYF
TRBD2	NA	TRBV2	TRBJ2-1	TGTGCCAGCACTCGACTAGCGGGAGCAAAATACAATGAGCAGTTCTTC	CASTRLAGAKYNEQFF
NA	once	TRBV7-3	TRBJ2-6	TGTGCCAGCAGTTACGACAGCTCTGGGGCCAACGTCCTGACTTTC	CASSYDSSGANVLTF
NA	NA	TRBV15	TRBJ2-5	TGTGCCACCAGCAGAGGCAGAGAGACCCAGTACTTC	CATSRGRETQYF
NA	few	TRBV6-5	TRBJ1-2	TGTGCCAGCGGTCCGGCAGGGCCCAACTATGGCTACACCTTC	CASGPAGPNYGYTF